What follows are 26 T cell receptor beta chains derived from one specimen sequenced in a study of T cell responses to AZD1222 COVID-19 vaccine. Sequencing was performed with immunoSEQ multiplex PCR; in TCRdb, only in-frame clones are kept and a portion is missing. The data show more than 70,000 clones, 80% to 90% seen once. This specimen consisted of peripheral blood, obtained on day 0 of AZD1222 vaccination. These receptor sequences come from an adult in good health.

The genes are TRBV7-9 and TRBJ1-1; 8 bases are shared with TRBD1. Germline V gene sequence: CDR1 SEHNR, CDR2 FQNEAQ (reference sequence). This CDR3 region has 15 residues. Losses at the gene ends were 0 bases for V and 6 bases for J; bases not matched to a gene: 6. The CDR3 reads CASSLALTGVAEAFF. The CDR3 DNA reads TGTGCCAGCAGCTTAGCGTTGACAGGGGTCGCTGAAGCTTTCTTT.

The chain has TRBV7-2 and TRBJ1-2, with 7 bases aligning to TRBD1. Germline assignment: CDR1 SGHTA and CDR2 FQGNSA. This CDR3 region has 15 residues. With 2 bases clipped from V and 2 bases from J, the junction kept 5 bases outside the gene matches. The CDR3 here is CASSLRQGVNYGYTF. CDR3 nucleotide sequence: TGTGCCAGCAGCTTAAGACAGGGAGTCAACTATGGCTACACCTTC.

This clone was observed once. Other DNA variants within this sample encode the same CDR3. Here the CDR3 reads CASRPGSSYEQYF. DNA for the CDR3: TGTGCCAGCAGACCGGGGAGCTCCTACGAGCAGTACTTC. The chain links TRBV6-5 to TRBJ2-7; the D gene is possibly TRBD2 (5 bases). Trimming took 6 bases from V and 0 from J, leaving 9 bases between them. Germline assignment: CDR1 MNHEY and CDR2 SVGAGI. This CDR3 has 13 amino acids.

This clone was detected only once. The genes are TRBV3-1 (or the pseudogene TRBV3-2) and TRBJ2-2; D remains ambiguous. Trimming removed 3 bases at V and 6 bases at J, with 5 bases between. The CDR3 runs 12 residues. The V gene's germline CDR1 is LGHDT and CDR2 YNNKEL (reference sequence). DNA of the CDR3: TGTGCCAGCAGCCAGCTATCCGGGGAGCTGTTTTTT. Translating gives CASSQLSGELFF.

This chain connects TRBV27 to TRBJ2-1; a possible D gene is TRBD1 (6 bases). Trimming stripped 6 bases from V and 2 bases from J, with 20 bases between. CDR1 is MNHEY and CDR2 is SMNVEV in the germline V gene (reference sequence). The CDR3 has 17 residues. The CDR3 sequence is CASSYTGDGQTYNEQFF. For the CDR3, the DNA is TGTGCCAGCAGCTACACGGGTGACGGACAGACCTACAATGAGCAGTTCTTC.

The genes are TRBV6-5 and TRBJ1-5; tentatively, D is TRBD1 (6 bases). The germline V and J ends were trimmed by 7 bases and 6 bases, with 19 bases remaining between them. The germline gives CDR1 MNHEY, CDR2 SVGAGI. There are 15 residues in the CDR3. The CDR3, as DNA: TGTGCCAGCAAACTACAGGGCGGAGATCCTCAGCCCCAGCATTTT. Amino acid sequence: CASKLQGGDPQPQHF.

This rearrangement joins TRBV9 to TRBJ2-2; 8 bases are shared with TRBD2. The germline V gene encodes CDR1 SGDLS and CDR2 YYNGEE. V gave up 2 bases and J gave up 6 bases; unmatched junction bases: 3. The CDR3 runs to 14 residues. The CDR3 coding sequence is TGTGCCAGCAGCGTCCCGGGAGGGTCCGGGGAGCTGTTTTTT. Translating it yields CASSVPGGSGELFF.

The V and J genes are TRBV6-5 and TRBJ2-1, with TRBD2 identical over 7 bases. V gave up 3 bases and J gave up 2 bases; unmatched junction bases: 7. The CDR3 is 16 residues long. Germline values: CDR1 MNHEY, CDR2 SVGAGI. Here the CDR3 reads CASSYNLAAPYNEQFF. CDR3 in DNA: TGTGCCAGCAGTTATAATCTAGCGGCCCCCTACAATGAGCAGTTCTTC.

This rearrangement joins TRBV12-3 or TRBV12-4 to TRBJ1-1; no reliable D call. Trimming shortened V by 4 bases and J by 2 bases, and 8 bases separated the two germline ends. The CDR3 runs 13 residues. CDR3 sequence (DNA): TGTGCCAGCAGTTGGGCCAGCAACACTGAAGCTTTCTTT. Encoded protein: CASSWASNTEAFF.

This CDR3 reads CASSITGSVADTQYF. CDR3 DNA: TGTGCCAGTAGTATAACAGGAAGTGTAGCAGATACGCAGTATTTT. The chain employs TRBV19 and TRBJ2-3, with D maybe TRBD1 (5 bases). The CDR3 totals 15 residues. The germline CDR1 and CDR2 sequences are LNHDA and SQIVND (reference sequence). V lost 2 bases and J 4 bases, leaving 13 bases between the germline ends.

The rearrangement uses TRBV18 and TRBJ1-6; maybe TRBD1 (5 bases). The ends were cut back, 1 base at V and 14 bases at J, with 18 bases in the middle. Germline V gene lookup returns CDR1 KGHSH and CDR2 LQKENI. The CDR3 contains 15 residues. This chain's CDR3 is CASSPRGSGPGALHF. Here the CDR3 DNA reads TGTGCCAGCTCACCACGAGGGTCCGGACCGGGGGCCCTCCACTTT.

The CDR3 sequence is CASSPGTGATNSPLHF. CDR3 coding DNA: TGTGCCAGCAGCCCCGGGACAGGGGCGACGAATTCACCCCTCCACTTT. The rearrangement links TRBV3-1 (or the pseudogene TRBV3-2) to TRBJ1-6, with 10 bases that match TRBD1. The length of the CDR3 is 16 residues. CDR1 is LGHDT, CDR2 YNNKEL, per germline (reference sequence). V trimming: 4 bases; J trimming: 7 bases; junction bases outside the gene matches: 7.

V is TRBV28 and J is TRBJ2-5; D might be TRBD2 (6 bases). The V and J ends lost 6 bases and 2 bases respectively, with 16 bases between them. The germline gives CDR1 MDHEN, CDR2 SYDVKM. CDR3 size: 15 residues. The CDR3 region is CASSPAGGGQETQYF. The CDR3 DNA sequence: TGTGCCAGCAGCCCGGCCGGGGGTGGGCAAGAGACCCAGTACTTC.

The V call is TRBV3-1 (or the pseudogene TRBV3-2), the J call TRBJ1-6; D possibly corresponds to TRBD1 (5 bases). The germline V gene has CDR1 LGHDT and CDR2 YNNKEL (reference sequence). CDR3 size: 15 residues. Trimming cost V 2 bases and J 8 bases, with 13 bases left between them. CDR3: CASSQNLVGHSPLHF. The CDR3 DNA is TGTGCCAGCAGCCAAAATCTCGTGGGACATTCACCCCTCCACTTT.

The rearrangement uses TRBV5-4 and TRBJ1-4, with 8 bases lining up with TRBD1. Germline V gene lookup returns CDR1 SGHNT and CDR2 YYREEE (reference sequence). The trim removed 4 bases at V and 7 bases at J, leaving 3 bases unmatched. The CDR3 extends over 13 amino acids. The CDR3 region is CASSPDRGEKLFF. The CDR3 DNA sequence: TGTGCCAGCAGCCCCGACAGGGGTGAAAAACTGTTTTTT.

The chain combines TRBV24-1 with TRBJ1-5; no clear D. V lost 0 bases, J lost 0 bases, and 2 bases lay in between. CDR1 is KGHDR, CDR2 SFDVKD, per germline. This CDR3 has 14 amino acids. This CDR3 reads CATSDLNSNQPQHF. As DNA, the CDR3 is TGTGCCACCAGTGATTTGAATAGCAATCAGCCCCAGCATTTT.

This CDR3 is CATSGSTNEKLFF. The CDR3 coding sequence is TGTGCCACCAGCGGGTCAACTAATGAAAAACTGTTTTTT. V usage is TRBV15 and J usage is TRBJ1-4; D remains ambiguous. CDR3 length equals 13 residues. The germline V gene encodes CDR1 LNHNV and CDR2 YYDKDF (reference sequence). Trimming cost V 5 bases and J 0 bases, with 4 bases left between them.

The chain couples TRBV5-1 to TRBJ2-5; possible D gene TRBD1, 6 bases. CDR3 length equals 14 residues. The V end lost 4 bases, the J end lost 3 bases, and 13 bases lay between the germline ends. Germline V gene lookup returns CDR1 SGHRS and CDR2 YFSETQ. The CDR3 coding sequence is TGCGCCAGCAGCGTTAGTGGGACAAAAGAGACCCAGTACTTC. It codes for CASSVSGTKETQYF.

This sequence joins TRBV7-2 and TRBJ1-3; D unclear. CDR1 and CDR2 (germline): SGHTA, FQGNSA. There are 14 residues in the CDR3. V shed 2 bases and J shed 4 bases, with 9 bases lying between them. The CDR3 reads CASSLRVPGNTIYF. CDR3 nucleotides: TGTGCCAGCAGCTTAAGGGTTCCAGGAAACACCATATATTTT.

The gene calls are TRBV2 and TRBJ1-2, with TRBD1 identical over 11 bases. V was pared by 6 bases and J by 8 bases, with 2 bases of the junction left unmatched. The V gene's germline CDR1 is SNHLY and CDR2 FYNNEI. The CDR3 totals 12 residues. This CDR3 is CASRRTGGGYTF. CDR3 nucleotide sequence: TGTGCCAGCAGGCGGACAGGGGGCGGCTACACCTTC.

The J gene is TRBJ1-1, the V gene TRBV5-1, with D maybe TRBD1 (6 bases). Germline V gene data show CDR1 as SGHRS and CDR2 as YFSETQ. This CDR3 contains 14 residues. The V gene lost 0 bases and the J gene lost 7 bases, with 13 bases spanning the gap. The CDR3, as DNA: TGCGCCAGCAGCTTGGAGGGGGGCGAAGGTGAAGCTTTCTTT. Its translation is CASSLEGGEGEAFF.

The CDR3 DNA is TGTGCCAGCTCACCAATGTATCCTCTGAACACTGAAGCTTTCTTT. Protein sequence: CASSPMYPLNTEAFF. This rearrangement joins TRBV18 to TRBJ1-1; no firm D call. V dropped 2 bases and J dropped 0 bases, with 10 bases sitting between them. The germline V gene has CDR1 KGHSH and CDR2 LQKENI. This CDR3 comprises 15 residues.

The V call is TRBV3-1 (or the pseudogene TRBV3-2), the J call TRBJ2-1, with 10 bases that match TRBD2. The CDR3 loop spans 17 amino acids. Germline lookup yields CDR1 LGHDT and CDR2 YNNKEL (reference sequence). V lost 1 base, J lost 7 bases, and 10 bases stayed unmatched. CDR3 DNA: TGTGCCAGCAGCCAAGTGGGCAGCGGGAGGGCCAGGAATGAGCAGTTCTTC. Translated: CASSQVGSGRARNEQFF.

This clone was seen a single time. The J gene is TRBJ2-3, the V gene TRBV6-5; D gene ambiguous. This CDR3 region has 14 residues. Germline V gives CDR1 MNHEY, CDR2 SVGAGI. Between the trimmed V and J ends, which lost 0 bases and 7 bases, there was a span of 11 bases. The CDR3 here is CASSYSRELYTQYF. For the CDR3, the DNA is TGTGCCAGCAGTTACTCAAGAGAGCTGTATACGCAGTATTTT.

The chain is built from TRBV5-1 and TRBJ2-2, with TRBD1 as a possible D gene (6 bases). There are 12 residues in the CDR3. The germline V and J ends were trimmed by 5 bases and 5 bases, with 7 bases remaining between them. Looked up from germline, CDR1 is SGHRS and CDR2 is YFSETQ. The CDR3 DNA follows: TGCGCCAGCAGACAGGGTACCGGGGAGCTGTTTTTT. It translates to CASRQGTGELFF.

The rearrangement uses TRBV19 and TRBJ2-1; D is perhaps TRBD2 (5 bases). The V and J ends lost 6 bases and 3 bases respectively, with 12 bases between them. Per germline, CDR1 LNHDA and CDR2 SQIVND (reference sequence). The CDR3 is 14 residues long. Here the CDR3 DNA reads TGTGCCAGTAGGAGAGCGGACCGCTACAATGAGCAGTTCTTC. As protein: CASRRADRYNEQFF.